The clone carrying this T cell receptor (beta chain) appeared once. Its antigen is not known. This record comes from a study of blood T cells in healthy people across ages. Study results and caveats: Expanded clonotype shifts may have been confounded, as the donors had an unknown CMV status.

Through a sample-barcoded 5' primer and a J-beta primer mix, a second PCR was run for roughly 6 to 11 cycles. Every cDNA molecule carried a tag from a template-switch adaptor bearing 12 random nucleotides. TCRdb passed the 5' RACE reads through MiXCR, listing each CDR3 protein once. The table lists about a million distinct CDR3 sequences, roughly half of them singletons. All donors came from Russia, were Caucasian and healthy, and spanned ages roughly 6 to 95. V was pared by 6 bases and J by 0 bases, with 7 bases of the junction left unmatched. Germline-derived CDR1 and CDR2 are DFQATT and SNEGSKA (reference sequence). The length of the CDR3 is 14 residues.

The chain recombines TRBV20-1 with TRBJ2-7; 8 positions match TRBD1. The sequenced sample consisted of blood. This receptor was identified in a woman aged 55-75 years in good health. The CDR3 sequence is CSARTGTLSYEQYF. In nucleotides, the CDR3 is TGCAGTGCACGGACAGGGACCCTCTCCTACGAGCAGTACTTC.